This T cell receptor beta chain was documented in a study of cytomegalovirus exposure and HLA in healthy donors. Study-level background: The use of the same platform for the 90 to 150 validation repertoires and the roughly 670 first-cohort repertoires was reported by a later analysis. General study points: Rarity held for most TCR sequences, but there were some public TCRs that occurred in many donors. Cytomegalovirus status was reportedly diagnosed by the classifier with high specificity and sensitivity. The authors enumerated 150 to 200 TCR beta chains as linked to cytomegalovirus.

Data came from immunoSEQ multiplex PCR; TCRdb stores just in-frame clones and leaves some out. The sample lists some 98,000 clones, more than 85% occurring once. Remarks on this clone: Its antigen is as yet unknown.

The CDR3 has 13 amino acids. Unmatched junction bases numbered 7, after V lost 4 bases and J lost 8 bases. Germline loops: CDR1 SQVTM, CDR2 ANQGSEA. This chain links TRBV29-1 with TRBJ1-4; 7 nucleotides agree with TRBD1. The source is a man aged 18-30 years in good health and CMV-seropositive. The sample comprised PBMCs. The CDR3 coding sequence is TGCAGCGTTGGTATCACAGGGGCGGAAAAACTGTTTTTT. Protein sequence: CSVGITGAEKLFF.